The next 9 T cell receptor beta chains were all read from a single sample in a study of Graves' ophthalmopathy and Graves' hyperthyroidism. RNA transcripts were the template, and TCR beta CDR3 regions were amplified from them. The first round was an RT-PCR with HTBI primers, and the second round was a multiplex PCR. From the multiplex PCR reads, TCRdb called clonotypes with MiXCR, one entry per CDR3 protein. Altogether approximately 410,000 distinct CDR3 sequences are present, 15% being singletons, with the ten largest covering around 6.6%. The sample was peripheral blood. The receptors shown here come from a woman aged 18 to 35 with stable Graves' hyperthyroidism.

This clonotype was seen repeatedly, ten times or more. The gene calls are TRBV15 and TRBJ2-7; 7 bases agree with TRBD1. There are 13 residues in the CDR3. Germline trimming cut 2 bases from V and 2 bases from J; bases unmatched to any gene: 0. Germline CDR1 is LNHNV and CDR2 is YYDKDF (reference sequence). Written as DNA, the CDR3 is TGTGCCACCAGCAGAACAGGGGCCTACGAGCAGTACTTC. Its protein is CATSRTGAYEQYF.

This clonotype was counted many times. The chain recombines TRBV5-1 with TRBJ1-2, with a weak D call TRBD1 (5 bases). The germline V gene has CDR1 SGHRS and CDR2 YFSETQ. CDR3 size: 13 residues. V lost 3 bases to trimming and J lost 14 bases, with 20 bases between them. The CDR3 here is CASSSGAAGPVTF. In DNA form, the CDR3 reads TGCGCCAGCAGCTCGGGAGCGGCAGGGCCTGTAACCTTC.

Ten or more counts support this clonotype. The rearrangement joins TRBV12-3 or TRBV12-4 to TRBJ1-1; D not certain. This CDR3 comprises 14 residues. Trimming stripped 7 bases from V and 0 bases from J, with 12 bases between. The CDR3, as DNA: TGTGCCAGCACCCCACTACGAATGAACACTGAAGCTTTCTTT. Translating it yields CASTPLRMNTEAFF.

This clonotype showed up many times. V and J are TRBV5-5 and TRBJ1-2; D might be TRBD1 (5 bases). Germline CDR1 and CDR2: SGHKS and YYEKEE (reference sequence). This CDR3 region has 14 residues. V lost 2 bases and J lost 8, with 16 bases in between. This chain's CDR3 is CASSFGRRGEGYTF. The CDR3 nucleotides read TGTGCCAGCAGCTTTGGGCGTAGGGGCGAAGGCTACACCTTC.

To note about this clonotype: A junction end diverges from the germline sequence, so it may reflect a read error. CDR3 region: CASSESPGPWETQDF. The CDR3 nucleotides are TGTGCCAGCAGTGAATCCCCGGGACCCTGGGAGACCCAGGACTTC. The rearrangement joins TRBV2 to TRBJ2-5, with D perhaps given as TRBD1 or TRBD2 (5 bases each). Germline V gene lookup returns CDR1 SNHLY and CDR2 FYNNEI. The CDR3 runs 15 residues.

This clonotype was seen at least ten times. The gene calls are TRBV29-1 and TRBJ1-2; a weak D match, TRBD1 (5 bases). Germline V lookup: CDR1 SQVTM, CDR2 ANQGSEA. V dropped 6 bases and J dropped 0 bases, with 26 bases sitting between them. This CDR3 comprises 18 residues. As DNA, the CDR3 is TGCAGCGTCGGCCCCCTTTTAACCGACAGCGGCTCTAACTATGGCTACACCTTC. Its translation: CSVGPLLTDSGSNYGYTF.

This clonotype was found a few times. The chain employs TRBV13 and TRBJ2-7, with D perhaps matching TRBD1 (6 bases). The CDR3 sequence is 15 residues long. V was trimmed by 5 bases and J by 2 bases, leaving 16 bases between them. Germline lookup yields CDR1 PRHDT and CDR2 FYEKMQ (reference sequence). Here the CDR3 DNA reads TGTGCCAGCAGCGAGACAGGAGAGGCTCCCTACGAGCAGTACTTC. Its protein is CASSETGEAPYEQYF. The full variable domain, completed using reference TRBV13 and TRBJ2-7, is AAGVIQSPRHLIKEKRETATLKCYPIPRHDTVYWYQQGPGQDPQFLISFYEKMQSDKGSIPDRFSAQQFSDYHSELNMSSLELGDSALYFCASSETGEAPYEQYFGPGTRLTVT.

Many counts were recorded for this clonotype. The J gene is TRBJ1-2, the V gene TRBV12-3 or TRBV12-4; no definite D call. The V end was cut by 2 bases, the J end by 6 bases, with 10 bases between. CDR3 length equals 13 residues. This CDR3 is CASSLRRRDGYTF. Here the CDR3 DNA reads TGTGCCAGCAGTTTAAGGAGGAGGGATGGCTACACCTTC.

A remark on this clonotype: This CDR3 is missing its conserved last phenylalanine or tryptophan, likely due to a read error. V is TRBV4-2 and J is TRBJ2-5; either TRBD1 or TRBD2 may fit D (5 bases each). CDR3 size: 15 residues. CDR1 is LGHNA, CDR2 YNFKEQ, per germline. The CDR3 here is CASSRPGTQGESQYY. CDR3 nucleotide sequence: TGTGCCAGCAGCCGCCCGGGGACCCAGGGAGAGTCCCAGTACTAC.